Listed below are T cell receptor beta chains from one sample, sequenced in a study of blood T cell repertoires in COVID-19. Clones were read by immunoSEQ multiplex PCR, and TCRdb kept only the in-frame ones, dropping some. The table lists some 350,000 clones, around 87% of them singletons. Input material: peripheral blood. The receptor source for this set is a human donor in a cohort sampled during active COVID-19. The CDR3 runs from the conserved cysteine through the conserved F or W. A D gene is named only where the DNA matches it firmly. Clone size appears in some rows only: once, few, many, or a class for an expanded clone.

v_call: TRBV6-4
d_call: NA
j_call: TRBJ1-5
clone_size: once
cdr3_aa: CASIGQPRTSSNQPQHF
cdr3_nt: TGTGCCAGCATCGGACAGCCCAGAACGAGCAGTAATCAGCCCCAGCATTTT

v_call: TRBV5-4
d_call: NA
j_call: TRBJ2-6
clone_size: NA
cdr3_aa: CASSSGQNSGANVLTF
cdr3_nt: TGTGCCAGCAGCTCGGGACAAAACTCTGGGGCCAACGTCCTGACTTTC

v_call: TRBV9
d_call: TRBD2
j_call: TRBJ2-3
clone_size: few
cdr3_aa: CASSDPSGISTDTQYF
cdr3_nt: TGTGCCAGCAGCGACCCTAGCGGGATCAGCACAGATACGCAGTATTTT

v_call: TRBV6-5
d_call: NA
j_call: TRBJ1-6
clone_size: once
cdr3_aa: CASSPTAINSPLHF
cdr3_nt: TGTGCCAGCAGTCCGACAGCCATTAATTCACCCCTCCACTTT

v_call: TRBV7-3
d_call: NA
j_call: TRBJ2-3
clone_size: few
cdr3_aa: CASSSPQGGLTDTQYF
cdr3_nt: TGTGCCAGCAGCTCACCACAGGGTGGTCTCACAGATACGCAGTATTTT

v_call: TRBV5-1
d_call: TRBD2
j_call: TRBJ2-3
clone_size: once
cdr3_aa: CASSLVTAGGGTQYF
cdr3_nt: TGCGCCAGCAGCTTAGTAACGGCGGGGGGCGGCACGCAGTATTTT

v_call: TRBV7-9
d_call: NA
j_call: TRBJ1-4
clone_size: NA
cdr3_aa: CASSFSGATNEKLFF
cdr3_nt: TGTGCCAGCAGCTTCTCCGGAGCAACTAATGAAAAACTGTTTTTT

v_call: TRBV19
d_call: NA
j_call: TRBJ1-3
clone_size: NA
cdr3_aa: CASSVGPSPGNTIYF
cdr3_nt: TGTGCCAGTAGTGTCGGTCCTTCCCCTGGAAACACCATATATTTT

v_call: TRBV2
d_call: TRBD2
j_call: TRBJ2-7
clone_size: NA
cdr3_aa: CATAGIGDEQYF
cdr3_nt: TGTGCCACAGCGGGAATTGGGGACGAGCAGTACTTC

v_call: TRBV2
d_call: TRBD1
j_call: TRBJ1-2
clone_size: NA
cdr3_aa: CASRGDSSNYGYTF
cdr3_nt: TGTGCCAGCAGGGGGGACAGTTCTAACTATGGCTACACCTTC

v_call: TRBV9
d_call: TRBD1
j_call: TRBJ2-6
clone_size: once
cdr3_aa: CASSDRDRGGPSSGANVLTF
cdr3_nt: TGTGCCAGCAGCGACCGGGACAGGGGGGGTCCTAGCTCTGGGGCCAACGTCCTGACTTTC

v_call: TRBV7-9
d_call: TRBD1
j_call: TRBJ1-3
clone_size: NA
cdr3_aa: CASSHRRLTQGNSGNTIYF
cdr3_nt: TGTGCCAGCAGCCACCGTCGCCTTACACAGGGGAACTCTGGAAACACCATATATTTT

v_call: TRBV6-4
d_call: NA
j_call: TRBJ2-3
clone_size: NA
cdr3_aa: CASSNRGTEQYF
cdr3_nt: TGTGCCAGCAGTAACCGGGGGACTGAGCAGTATTTT

v_call: TRBV7-3
d_call: NA
j_call: TRBJ1-1
clone_size: NA
cdr3_aa: CASSLTPPGRSTEAFF
cdr3_nt: TGTGCCAGCAGCTTAACCCCCCCCGGTCGGTCTACTGAAGCTTTCTTT

v_call: TRBV6-7
d_call: NA
j_call: TRBJ1-3
clone_size: NA
cdr3_aa: CASSYRRRNTIYF
cdr3_nt: TGTGCCAGCAGTTATCGTCGGAGGAACACCATATATTTT

v_call: TRBV5-1
d_call: NA
j_call: TRBJ2-1
clone_size: NA
cdr3_aa: CASSLAGRERARVQFF
cdr3_nt: TGCGCCAGCAGCTTGGCCGGTCGGGAGCGTGCTAGAGTTCAGTTCTTC

v_call: TRBV5-6
d_call: NA
j_call: TRBJ1-2
clone_size: NA
cdr3_aa: CASSFLGPNYGYTF
cdr3_nt: TGTGCCAGCAGCTTTTTGGGGCCGAACTATGGCTACACCTTC

v_call: TRBV30
d_call: TRBD1
j_call: TRBJ1-5
clone_size: NA
cdr3_aa: CAWSRQGGDQPQHF
cdr3_nt: TGTGCCTGGAGCCGACAGGGTGGGGATCAGCCCCAGCATTTT

v_call: TRBV5-1
d_call: TRBD2
j_call: TRBJ2-3
clone_size: NA
cdr3_aa: CASAPSGGGADTQYF
cdr3_nt: TGCGCCAGCGCACCATCGGGAGGGGGGGCAGATACGCAGTATTTT

v_call: TRBV28
d_call: NA
j_call: TRBJ2-3
clone_size: NA
cdr3_aa: CASSFGGWGTDTQYF
cdr3_nt: TGTGCCAGCAGTTTCGGGGGTTGGGGCACAGATACGCAGTATTTT

v_call: TRBV14
d_call: TRBD2
j_call: TRBJ2-7
clone_size: NA
cdr3_aa: CASRPPSGSYEQYF
cdr3_nt: TGTGCCAGCCGACCCCCTAGCGGGAGCTACGAGCAGTACTTC

v_call: TRBV19
d_call: TRBD1
j_call: TRBJ1-1
clone_size: NA
cdr3_aa: CASSITGGGTEAFF
cdr3_nt: TGTGCCAGTAGTATAACAGGGGGAGGAACTGAAGCTTTCTTT

v_call: TRBV7-8
d_call: NA
j_call: TRBJ2-4
clone_size: NA
cdr3_aa: CASSHRAENIQYF
cdr3_nt: TGTGCCAGCAGCCACCGTGCGGAAAACATTCAGTACTTC

v_call: TRBV5-4
d_call: TRBD2
j_call: TRBJ2-1
clone_size: NA
cdr3_aa: CASSRRRGGGEYEQFF
cdr3_nt: TGTGCCAGCAGCCGACGGAGGGGCGGGGGGGAATATGAGCAGTTCTTC

v_call: TRBV5-6
d_call: TRBD2
j_call: TRBJ2-1
clone_size: NA
cdr3_aa: CASSGTSGASSYNEQFF
cdr3_nt: TGTGCCAGCAGCGGGACTAGCGGTGCTAGCTCCTACAATGAGCAGTTCTTC

v_call: TRBV4-1
d_call: TRBD2
j_call: TRBJ2-1
clone_size: NA
cdr3_aa: CASSSGTSGVGPFNEQFF
cdr3_nt: TGCGCCAGCAGTAGCGGGACTAGCGGAGTCGGGCCTTTTAATGAGCAGTTCTTC

v_call: TRBV30
d_call: TRBD1
j_call: TRBJ1-4
clone_size: NA
cdr3_aa: CAWNSGQGGEKLFF
cdr3_nt: TGTGCCTGGAACTCCGGACAGGGTGGGGAAAAACTGTTTTTT

v_call: TRBV19
d_call: NA
j_call: TRBJ2-2
clone_size: NA
cdr3_aa: CASSPLRGSGELFF
cdr3_nt: TGTGCCAGTAGTCCTCTGCGTGGTTCCGGGGAGCTGTTTTTT

v_call: TRBV4-2
d_call: TRBD2
j_call: TRBJ2-3
clone_size: NA
cdr3_aa: CASSQSGGGSDTQYF
cdr3_nt: TGTGCCAGCAGCCAATCCGGGGGGGGTTCAGATACGCAGTATTTT

v_call: TRBV9
d_call: TRBD1
j_call: TRBJ2-2
clone_size: NA
cdr3_aa: CASSVSTGDNTGELFF
cdr3_nt: TGTGCCAGCAGCGTTTCGACAGGGGATAACACCGGGGAGCTGTTTTTT

v_call: TRBV6-6
d_call: NA
j_call: TRBJ1-6
clone_size: NA
cdr3_aa: CASSYSAGDSPLHF
cdr3_nt: TGTGCCAGCAGTTACTCGGCAGGGGATTCACCCCTCCACTTT

v_call: TRBV5-4
d_call: TRBD1
j_call: TRBJ2-7
clone_size: NA
cdr3_aa: CASSLERGQAYEQYF
cdr3_nt: TGTGCCAGCAGCTTGGAGAGGGGGCAAGCCTACGAGCAGTACTTC

v_call: TRBV7-2
d_call: NA
j_call: TRBJ2-7
clone_size: few
cdr3_aa: CASSPLRRGYEQYF
cdr3_nt: TGTGCCAGCAGCCCTCTCAGGAGGGGCTACGAGCAGTACTTC

v_call: TRBV3-1/TRBV3-2
d_call: TRBD1
j_call: TRBJ1-5
clone_size: NA
cdr3_aa: CASSQQGVVGQPQHF
cdr3_nt: TGTGCCAGCAGCCAACAGGGGGTAGTGGGTCAGCCCCAGCATTTT

v_call: TRBV6-5
d_call: NA
j_call: TRBJ2-2
clone_size: NA
cdr3_aa: CASSYPFGELFF
cdr3_nt: TGTGCCAGCAGTTACCCGTTCGGGGAGCTGTTTTTT

v_call: TRBV10-3
d_call: TRBD1
j_call: TRBJ2-7
clone_size: once
cdr3_aa: CAIGAGGETYEQYF
cdr3_nt: TGTGCCATCGGGGCAGGGGGCGAGACCTACGAGCAGTACTTC

v_call: TRBV11-1
d_call: NA
j_call: TRBJ2-5
clone_size: NA
cdr3_aa: CASSRSRWETQYF
cdr3_nt: TGTGCCAGCAGCCGATCTAGGTGGGAGACCCAGTACTTC

v_call: TRBV11-3
d_call: TRBD2
j_call: TRBJ2-1
clone_size: few
cdr3_aa: CASSLGRVHNEQFF
cdr3_nt: TGTGCCAGCAGCCTCGGGAGGGTCCACAATGAGCAGTTCTTC

v_call: TRBV4-2
d_call: NA
j_call: TRBJ1-6
clone_size: few
cdr3_aa: CASSPGENSPLHF
cdr3_nt: TGTGCCAGCAGCCCAGGGGAGAATTCACCCCTCCACTTT

v_call: TRBV2
d_call: NA
j_call: TRBJ2-5
clone_size: NA
cdr3_aa: CASSYKGALQETQYF
cdr3_nt: TGTGCCAGCAGCTATAAAGGGGCTCTCCAAGAGACCCAGTACTTC

v_call: TRBV20-1
d_call: NA
j_call: TRBJ1-1
clone_size: NA
cdr3_aa: CSTTGDTEAFF
cdr3_nt: TGCAGTACCACCGGGGACACTGAAGCTTTCTTT

v_call: TRBV2
d_call: TRBD1
j_call: TRBJ1-4
clone_size: NA
cdr3_aa: CASRGQATEKLFF
cdr3_nt: TGTGCCAGCAGGGGACAGGCGACTGAAAAACTGTTTTTT

v_call: TRBV7-8
d_call: NA
j_call: TRBJ2-7
clone_size: NA
cdr3_aa: CASSANADRFYEQYF
cdr3_nt: TGTGCCAGCAGCGCAAACGCCGACAGATTCTACGAGCAGTACTTC

v_call: TRBV7-7
d_call: TRBD2
j_call: TRBJ2-3
clone_size: NA
cdr3_aa: CASSPLAGVSTDTQYF
cdr3_nt: TGTGCTAGCAGCCCCTTAGCGGGGGTCAGCACAGATACGCAGTATTTT

v_call: TRBV5-1
d_call: NA
j_call: TRBJ2-1
clone_size: once
cdr3_aa: CASSLEIGYNEQFF
cdr3_nt: TGCGCCAGCAGCTTGGAGATCGGCTACAATGAGCAGTTCTTC

v_call: TRBV5-8
d_call: TRBD2
j_call: TRBJ2-5
clone_size: NA
cdr3_aa: CASSRAGEFQETQYF
cdr3_nt: TGTGCCAGCAGTAGAGCGGGGGAGTTCCAAGAGACCCAGTACTTC

v_call: TRBV19
d_call: TRBD1
j_call: TRBJ1-5
clone_size: NA
cdr3_aa: CASSGSPGGGNQPQHF
cdr3_nt: TGTGCCAGTAGTGGATCCCCAGGGGGTGGCAATCAGCCCCAGCATTTT

v_call: TRBV27
d_call: TRBD2
j_call: TRBJ2-1
clone_size: NA
cdr3_aa: CASSLLAGAYNEQFF
cdr3_nt: TGTGCCAGCAGTTTACTGGCGGGGGCCTACAATGAGCAGTTCTTC

v_call: TRBV6-5
d_call: TRBD1
j_call: TRBJ1-1
clone_size: NA
cdr3_aa: CATSTGGTEAFF
cdr3_nt: TGTGCCACCTCGACAGGGGGCACTGAAGCTTTCTTT

v_call: TRBV5-8
d_call: TRBD1
j_call: TRBJ1-1
clone_size: NA
cdr3_aa: CASSPVWDRVGTEAFF
cdr3_nt: TGTGCCAGCAGCCCGGTGTGGGACAGGGTAGGGACTGAAGCTTTCTTT

v_call: TRBV7-8
d_call: TRBD1
j_call: TRBJ1-4
clone_size: NA
cdr3_aa: CASSLSGGKGEKLFF
cdr3_nt: TGTGCCAGCAGCTTATCAGGGGGCAAGGGTGAAAAACTGTTTTTT

v_call: TRBV5-4
d_call: TRBD1
j_call: TRBJ2-2
clone_size: NA
cdr3_aa: CASSPGTANTGELFF
cdr3_nt: TGTGCCAGCAGCCCCGGGACAGCGAACACCGGGGAGCTGTTTTTT

v_call: TRBV7-9
d_call: TRBD2
j_call: TRBJ2-5
clone_size: NA
cdr3_aa: CASSLEAGVETQYF
cdr3_nt: TGTGCCAGCAGCTTAGAGGCGGGAGTGGAGACCCAGTACTTC

v_call: TRBV5-8
d_call: NA
j_call: TRBJ1-4
clone_size: NA
cdr3_aa: CASSLGDRLNEKLFF
cdr3_nt: TGTGCCAGCAGCTTGGGTGACAGACTCAATGAAAAACTGTTTTTT

v_call: TRBV30
d_call: NA
j_call: TRBJ1-1
clone_size: NA
cdr3_aa: CAWSFRGKVTEAFF
cdr3_nt: TGTGCCTGGAGTTTCCGAGGGAAAGTCACTGAAGCTTTCTTT

v_call: TRBV3-1/TRBV3-2
d_call: NA
j_call: TRBJ1-2
clone_size: NA
cdr3_aa: CASSPTGLAWGGYTF
cdr3_nt: TGTGCCAGCAGCCCCACAGGGTTGGCTTGGGGTGGCTACACCTTC